The 32 T cell receptor beta chains below all came from one sample that was sequenced in a study of blood T cell repertoires in COVID-19. Libraries were prepared by immunoSEQ multiplex PCR; TCRdb keeps only in-frame clonotypes and omits some of them. Of 250,000 to 300,000 clones listed, approximately 90% were seen once; the top ten hold approximately 4%. The sequenced material came from peripheral blood. These receptors all come from a man between 18 and 35 years old with active or convalescent COVID-19.

V gene TRBV5-4 combines with J gene TRBJ1-6, with D possibly being TRBD1 (6 bases). The CDR3 covers 14 residues. CDR1 is SGHNT, CDR2 YYREEE, per germline (reference sequence). V gave up 0 bases and J gave up 7 bases, with 8 bases separating them. DNA for the CDR3: TGTGCCAGCAGCTTGGCAGGGGTGAATTCACCCCTCCACTTT. Encoded protein: CASSLAGVNSPLHF.

The V gene is TRBV9, the J gene TRBJ2-6; the match to TRBD2 covers 10 bases. The germline gives CDR1 SGDLS, CDR2 YYNGEE. J lost 0 bases, V lost 4 bases, and 7 bases had no gene match. The CDR3 sequence is 18 residues long. The CDR3 coding sequence is TGTGCCAGCAGCCCCAGAGCGGGGGGGCACTCTGGGGCCAACGTCCTGACTTTC. Protein sequence: CASSPRAGGHSGANVLTF.

This chain uses TRBV6-5 with TRBJ1-6; possible D gene TRBD1, 5 bases. CDR3 length equals 14 residues. Trimming cost V 2 bases and J 7 bases, with 9 bases left between them. Germline lookup yields CDR1 MNHEY and CDR2 SVGAGI. CDR3 DNA: TGTGCCAGCAGTTACAGGGGCGCAAATTCACCCCTCCACTTT. It is translated as CASSYRGANSPLHF.

This chain joins TRBV11-3 and TRBJ2-1; 12 nucleotides match TRBD1. With 1 base clipped from V and 10 bases from J, the junction kept 5 bases outside the gene matches. The CDR3 covers 15 residues. The germline V gene has CDR1 SGHNT and CDR2 YENEEA. The DNA for the CDR3 is TGTGCCAGCAGCTTAGTGGGACAGGGGGCGCAGGAGCAGTTCTTC. Protein sequence: CASSLVGQGAQEQFF.

This clone occurred once. The chain uses TRBV5-6 and TRBJ2-7; possibly TRBD1 for D (7 bases). In germline, CDR1 is SGHDT, CDR2 YYEEEE. V lost 9 bases and J lost 13, with 29 bases in between. CDR3 size: 14 residues. CDR3 residues: CATNTWGEEGALYF. The CDR3 DNA sequence: TGTGCCACCAACACCTGGGGGGAGGAGGGGGCTCTCTACTTC. The full variable domain, its missing parts supplied by reference TRBV5-6 and TRBJ2-7, is DAGVTQSPTHLIKTRGQQVTLRCSPKSGHDTVSWYQQALGQGPQFIFQYYEEEERQRGNFPDRFSGHQFPNYSSELNVNALLLGDSALYLCATNTWGEEGALYFGPGTRLTVT.

The chain couples TRBV9 to TRBJ2-4; perhaps TRBD2 as D (6 bases). Trimming removed 0 bases at V and 5 bases at J, with 15 bases between. Germline V gene lookup returns CDR1 SGDLS and CDR2 YYNGEE. The CDR3 runs 16 residues. CDR3 sequence: CASSVAGVGFENIQYF. CDR3 nucleotide sequence: TGTGCCAGCAGCGTAGCGGGGGTGGGGTTCGAAAACATTCAGTACTTC. Filled out from reference TRBV9 and TRBJ2-4, the complete variable domain reads DSGVTQTPKHLITATGQRVTLRCSPRSGDLSVYWYQQSLDQGLQFLIQYYNGEERAKGNILERFSAQQFPDLHSELNLSSLELGDSALYFCASSVAGVGFENIQYFGAGTRLSVL.

In this sample, this clone turned up once. The CDR3 reads CASSVNRYNSPLHF. CDR3 sequence (DNA): TGTGCCAGCAGTGTAAACAGATATAATTCACCCCTCCACTTT. The rearrangement joins TRBV2 to TRBJ1-6; D not certain. V lost 4 bases to trimming and J lost 4 bases, with 8 bases between them. The CDR3 loop spans 14 amino acids. Looked up from germline, CDR1 is SNHLY and CDR2 is FYNNEI.

This chain joins TRBV6-5 and TRBJ2-7; TRBD2 matches 8 bases. V was pared by 2 bases and J by 5 bases, with 5 bases of the junction left unmatched. Germline-derived CDR1 and CDR2 are MNHEY and SVGAGI. This CDR3 is 14 amino acids long. The CDR3 coding sequence is TGTGCCAGCAGTTACCAGCGGGAGTGGCACGAGCAGTACTTC. This encodes CASSYQREWHEQYF.

The chain couples TRBV11-1 to TRBJ1-2; TRBD1 is a possible D gene (5 bases). The germline CDR1 and CDR2 sequences are SGHAT and FQDESV (reference sequence). CDR3 length: 12 amino acids. V lost 4 bases, J lost 4 bases, and 7 bases lay in between. The CDR3 is CASSSGFYGYTF. DNA of the CDR3: TGTGCCAGCAGCTCAGGGTTCTATGGCTACACCTTC. The full variable domain, in which reference TRBV11-1 and TRBJ1-2 provide the parts outside the CDR3, is EAEVAQSPRYKITEKSQAVAFWCDPISGHATLYWYRQILGQGPELLVQFQDESVVDDSQLPKDRFSAERLKGVDSTLKIQPAELGDSAMYLCASSSGFYGYTFGSGTRLTVV.

The chain uses TRBV28 and TRBJ1-2; 8 bases line up with TRBD1. The V gene's germline CDR1 is MDHEN and CDR2 SYDVKM. The CDR3 has 13 amino acids. Unmatched junction bases numbered 6, after V lost 6 bases and J lost 6 bases. The CDR3 nucleotides read TGTGCCAGCAGCCCCGGGACAGGAGATGGCTACACCTTC. Translating it yields CASSPGTGDGYTF.

This clone appeared once. The chain employs TRBV5-1 and TRBJ2-1; 7 bases align to TRBD2. Trimming took 5 bases from V and 5 from J; bases not matched to a gene: 7. This CDR3 has 14 residues. Germline V gene data show CDR1 as SGHRS and CDR2 as YFSETQ. The CDR3: CASSVTSDNNEQFF. CDR3 nucleotide sequence: TGCGCCAGCAGTGTCACTAGCGATAACAATGAGCAGTTCTTC. The full variable domain, with the rest looked up from reference TRBV5-1 and TRBJ2-1, is KAGVTQTPRYLIKTRGQQVTLSCSPISGHRSVSWYQQTPGQGLQFLFEYFSETQRNKGNFPGRFSGRQFSNSRSEMNVSTLELGDSALYLCASSVTSDNNEQFFGPGTRLTVL.

The chain has TRBV2 and TRBJ2-3; 10 bases are a match to TRBD1. The CDR3 runs 14 residues. V dropped 6 bases and J dropped 4; count of bases not matched to a gene: 4. Germline lookup yields CDR1 SNHLY and CDR2 FYNNEI. CDR3 coding DNA: TGTGCCAGCAGCCACGGACAGGGGGCAGATACGCAGTATTTT. This translates into CASSHGQGADTQYF.

This rearrangement joins TRBV11-2 to TRBJ2-5; D possibly corresponds to TRBD1 (8 bases). Per germline, CDR1 SGHAT and CDR2 FQNNGV. V gave up 7 bases and J gave up 4 bases, with 19 bases separating them. This CDR3 spans 15 amino acids. CDR3 coding DNA: TGTGCCAGCACCACCGACAGGGGAGGGGGAGAGACCCAGTACTTC. It codes for CASTTDRGGGETQYF. Combining the CDR3 with reference TRBV11-2 and TRBJ2-5 gives the whole variable domain EAGVAQSPRYKIIEKRQSVAFWCNPISGHATLYWYQQILGQGPKLLIQFQNNGVVDDSQLPKDRFSAERLKGVDSTLKIQPAKLEDSAVYLCASTTDRGGGETQYFGPGTRLLVL.

The rearrangement uses TRBV6-2 or TRBV6-3 and TRBJ2-6; a possible D gene is TRBD2 (6 bases). The germline V gene encodes CDR1 MNHEY and CDR2 SVGEGT. The CDR3 consists of 20 residues. Trimming removed 4 bases from V and 1 base from J, with 23 bases in between. CDR3 DNA: TGTGCCAGCAGTTTGTTAAAACCGGGACTCGATTATTCTGGGGCCAACGTCCTGACTTTC. Protein sequence: CASSLLKPGLDYSGANVLTF.

The chain has TRBV5-6 and TRBJ2-2, with a tentative D call TRBD2 (6 bases). Germline V CDR1 and CDR2: SGHDT, YYEEEE. The germline V and J ends were trimmed by 8 bases and 3 bases, with 14 bases remaining between them. The CDR3 contains 14 residues. The DNA of the CDR3 is TGTGCCAGTCTCGGTACTAGCTACACCGGGGAGCTGTTTTTT. It yields the protein CASLGTSYTGELFF.

The rearrangement uses TRBV15 and TRBJ2-1, with TRBD2 matching over 7 bases. V shed 1 base, J shed 4 bases, and the junction held 13 bases outside the gene matches. Per the germline V gene, CDR1 is LNHNV and CDR2 is YYDKDF (reference sequence). The CDR3 spans 18 residues. The CDR3 DNA is TGTGCCACCAGCAGAGGGGGAGCGGGGTCCCCCATATACAATGAGCAGTTCTTC. This sequence encodes CATSRGGAGSPIYNEQFF. Together with reference TRBV15 and TRBJ2-1, the CDR3 gives the full variable domain: DAMVIQNPRYQVTQFGKPVTLSCSQTLNHNVMYWYQQKSSQAPKLLFHYYDKDFNNEADTPDNFQSRRPNTSFCFLDIRSPGLGDTAMYLCATSRGGAGSPIYNEQFFGPGTRLTVL.

The gene calls are TRBV7-9 and TRBJ1-6; D remains unclear. With 1 base removed from V and 10 bases from J, the gap between germline ends came to 8 bases. The CDR3 has 13 residues. CDR1 is SEHNR, CDR2 FQNEAQ, per germline (reference sequence). The CDR3 here is CASSLGVESPLHF. The CDR3 nucleotides are TGTGCCAGCAGCTTAGGGGTGGAGTCACCCCTCCACTTT. The full variable domain, completed using reference TRBV7-9 and TRBJ1-6, is DTGVSQNPRHKITKRGQNVTFRCDPISEHNRLYWYRQTLGQGPEFLTYFQNEAQLEKSRLLSDRFSAERPKGSFSTLEIQRTEQGDSAMYLCASSLGVESPLHFGNGTRLTVT.

This rearrangement joins TRBV7-9 to TRBJ1-1; D might be TRBD1 (6 bases). This CDR3 has 13 amino acids. Trimming shortened V by 4 bases and J by 8 bases, and 14 bases separated the two germline ends. Germline V lookup: CDR1 SEHNR, CDR2 FQNEAQ (reference sequence). CDR3 sequence: CASSSTGRREAFF. The CDR3 DNA reads TGTGCCAGCAGCTCAACAGGGCGCCGCGAAGCTTTCTTT.

V and J are TRBV29-1 and TRBJ1-4, with D maybe TRBD1 (6 bases). The germline CDR1 and CDR2 sequences are SQVTM and ANQGSEA. CDR3 length: 12 amino acids. Trimming stripped 5 bases from V and 8 bases from J, with 12 bases between. CDR3 sequence (DNA): TGCAGCGTTACAGGGATGGGGGAAAAACTGTTTTTT. This codes for CSVTGMGEKLFF.

This rearrangement joins TRBV6-5 to TRBJ2-2; 10 nucleotides agree with TRBD1. Per germline, CDR1 MNHEY and CDR2 SVGAGI. The CDR3 has 15 amino acids. The V and J ends lost 3 bases and 7 bases, in that order; junction bases with no gene match: 5. CDR3 in amino acids: CASSYDRGQLGELFF. DNA for the CDR3: TGTGCCAGCAGTTATGACAGGGGGCAGCTCGGGGAGCTGTTTTTT.

The rearrangement joins TRBV6-5 to TRBJ2-1; possibly TRBD1 for D (5 bases). Trimming shortened V by 10 bases and J by 8 bases, and 24 bases separated the two germline ends. Germline loops: CDR1 MNHEY, CDR2 SVGAGI. The CDR3 is made up of 15 amino acids. The CDR3: CATRRQGAASDEQFF. The CDR3 region has the DNA TGTGCCACTCGGCGGCAAGGGGCGGCCAGTGATGAGCAGTTCTTC.

V and J are TRBV30 and TRBJ1-4, with TRBD1 as a possible D gene (6 bases). Germline-derived CDR1 and CDR2 are GTSNPN and SVGIG (reference sequence). The germline V and J ends were trimmed by 5 bases and 12 bases, with 10 bases remaining between them. The CDR3 spans 10 residues. The CDR3 spells CAWGYRELFF. CDR3 DNA sequence: TGTGCCTGGGGGTACAGGGAACTGTTTTTT.

The chain has TRBV5-6 and TRBJ1-2, with D unclear. Germline CDR1 SGHDT, CDR2 YYEEEE. CDR3 size: 14 residues. The V and J ends lost 4 bases and 4 bases respectively, with 14 bases between them. CDR3 nucleotide sequence: TGTGCCAGCAGCCCAACAGAAACAACCTATGGCTACACCTTC. Translation gives CASSPTETTYGYTF.

The chain carries TRBV30 and TRBJ2-6; D is unresolved. Germline CDR1 is GTSNPN and CDR2 is SVGIG (reference sequence). Trimming pared 0 bases from V and 0 bases from J, leaving 6 bases between. The CDR3 has 15 residues. CDR3 residues: CAWSVFRSGANVLTF. The CDR3 DNA sequence: TGTGCCTGGAGTGTATTCCGCTCTGGGGCCAACGTCCTGACTTTC. Filled out from reference TRBV30 and TRBJ2-6, the complete variable domain reads SQTIHQWPATLVQPVGSPLSLECTVEGTSNPNLYWYRQAAGRGLQLLFYSVGIGQISSEVPQNLSASRPQDRQFILSSKKLLLSDSGFYLCAWSVFRSGANVLTFGAGSRLTVL.

J is TRBJ2-5 and V is TRBV11-1, with a tentative D call TRBD1 (6 bases). CDR3 length equals 16 residues. CDR1 is SGHAT, CDR2 FQDESV, per germline (reference sequence). Between the trimmed V and J ends, which lost 6 bases and 0 bases, there was a span of 17 bases. Here the CDR3 DNA reads TGTGCCAGCAGTTTTACCACCCGGACAGACCAAGAGACCCAGTACTTC. As protein: CASSFTTRTDQETQYF.

J is TRBJ2-7 and V is TRBV7-2; unclear D gene. This CDR3 is 15 amino acids long. Per the germline V gene, CDR1 is SGHTA and CDR2 is FQGNSA. The V end was cut by 6 bases, the J end by 4 bases, with 19 bases between. For the CDR3, the DNA is TGTGCCAGCAGGTGGAGACTGACGGGTTCGTACGAGCAGTACTTC. It codes for CASRWRLTGSYEQYF. Filled out from reference TRBV7-2 and TRBJ2-7, the complete variable domain reads GAGVSQSPSNKVTEKGKDVELRCDPISGHTALYWYRQSLGQGLEFLIYFQGNSAPDKSGLPSDRFSAERTGGSVSTLTIQRTQQEDSAVYLCASRWRLTGSYEQYFGPGTRLTVT.

The rearrangement joins TRBV29-1 to TRBJ2-3, with D possibly matching TRBD1 (5 bases). The CDR3 runs to 13 residues. V lost 3 bases, J lost 3 bases, and 10 bases lay in between. Germline V gene sequence: CDR1 SQVTM, CDR2 ANQGSEA. The CDR3: CSVDRVGTDTQYF. DNA of the CDR3: TGCAGCGTTGACAGGGTCGGTACAGATACGCAGTATTTT.

The chain carries TRBV5-6 and TRBJ1-5, with a tentative D call TRBD1 (6 bases). The CDR3 loop spans 13 amino acids. The V gene's germline CDR1 is SGHDT and CDR2 YYEEEE. V was shortened by 7 bases and J by 6 bases, with 14 bases between the two germline ends. The CDR3 region has the DNA TGTGCCAGCGCAACAGGGTCGGGTCAGCCCCAGCATTTT. Encoded protein: CASATGSGQPQHF.

In DNA, the CDR3 is TGCGCCAGCAGCTTGCGGCAGGGCGGTGATTCACCCCTCCACTTT. The encoded protein is CASSLRQGGDSPLHF. V is TRBV5-1 and J is TRBJ1-6; maybe TRBD1 (5 bases). Germline loops: CDR1 SGHRS, CDR2 YFSETQ. The CDR3 is made up of 15 amino acids. V was shortened by 1 base and J by 8 bases, with 13 bases between the two germline ends.

This chain connects TRBV27 to TRBJ1-5, with TRBD1 matching over 9 bases. The ends lost 6 bases at V and 7 bases at J; junction bases unmatched: 7. The CDR3 totals 14 residues. The V gene's germline CDR1 is MNHEY and CDR2 SMNVEV (reference sequence). CDR3 sequence (DNA): TGTGCCAGCAGGGGGGACAGGGCGGGCCAGCCCCAGCATTTT. This encodes CASRGDRAGQPQHF.

The rearrangement uses TRBV6-1 and TRBJ1-5; maybe TRBD1 (6 bases). The CDR3 has 16 amino acids. Germline V lookup: CDR1 MNHNS, CDR2 SASEGT. V gave up 4 bases and J gave up 3 bases, with 16 bases separating them. This CDR3 is CASSAFPGQLNQPQHF. The CDR3 DNA sequence: TGTGCCAGCAGTGCCTTTCCGGGACAACTCAATCAGCCCCAGCATTTT.

V gene TRBV7-3 combines with J gene TRBJ2-3; D uncertain. With 2 bases removed from V and 1 base from J, the gap between germline ends came to 4 bases. The germline gives CDR1 SGHTA, CDR2 FQGTGA. This CDR3 region has 13 residues. The DNA of the CDR3 is TGTGCCAGCAGCTTACCGGGCACAGATACGCAGTATTTT. It encodes CASSLPGTDTQYF.